Below, 16 T cell receptor beta chains from the same sample are listed, as sequenced in a study of T cell clones after liver transplantation. Some clones are missing from TCRdb's copy, which holds only in-frame ones; the method was immunoSEQ multiplex PCR. The sample includes 40,000 to 55,000 clones, 70% to 75% of them seen just once. The sequenced sample was CD4+ T cells from blood, obtained more than 52 months after liver transplant. The source is a human patient who received a liver transplant. Certain T cells may be donor cells from the graft.

V gene TRBV7-8 combines with J gene TRBJ1-5; D is perhaps TRBD1 (5 bases). Trimming removed 1 base from V and 4 bases from J, with 11 bases in between. CDR3 size: 15 residues. The germline gives CDR1 SGHVS, CDR2 FQNEAQ. The CDR3 here is CASSLGVGGNQPQHF. The CDR3 DNA is TGTGCCAGCAGCTTAGGAGTGGGGGGAAATCAGCCCCAGCATTTT.

The J gene is TRBJ1-4, the V gene TRBV6-1; the D gene is possibly TRBD1 (5 bases). This CDR3 has 14 amino acids. V lost 4 bases, J lost 2 bases, and 8 bases lay in between. Germline CDR1 MNHNS, CDR2 SASEGT. CDR3 in DNA: TGTGCCAGCAGTGCGGGACTGACTAATGAAAAACTGTTTTTT. Its protein is CASSAGLTNEKLFF.

CDR3 region: CAWQQRQAGELFF. CDR3 DNA sequence: TGTGCCTGGCAACAGAGGCAGGCCGGGGAGCTGTTTTTT. This chain uses TRBV30 with TRBJ2-2, with unresolved D. The CDR3 spans 13 residues. The germline CDR1 and CDR2 sequences are GTSNPN and SVGIG (reference sequence). V lost 5 bases to trimming and J lost 6 bases, with 13 bases between them. Combining the CDR3 with reference TRBV30 and TRBJ2-2 gives the whole variable domain SQTIHQWPATLVQPVGSPLSLECTVEGTSNPNLYWYRQAAGRGLQLLFYSVGIGQISSEVPQNLSASRPQDRQFILSSKKLLLSDSGFYLCAWQQRQAGELFFGEGSRLTVL.

This chain joins TRBV14 and TRBJ2-3; tentatively, D is TRBD2 (7 bases). The CDR3 sequence is 16 residues long. Germline V gene data show CDR1 as SGHDN and CDR2 as FVKESK. Between the trimmed V and J ends, which lost 4 bases and 4 bases, there was a span of 18 bases. The CDR3 sequence: CASSPRSGDNSDTQYF. CDR3 bases: TGTGCCAGCAGCCCGAGAAGCGGGGACAATTCAGATACGCAGTATTTT. Looking up the rest from reference TRBV14 and TRBJ2-3 gives the full variable domain: EAGVTQFPSHSVIEKGQTVTLRCDPISGHDNLYWYRRVMGKEIKFLLHFVKESKQDESGMPNNRFLAERTGGTYSTLKVQPAELEDSGVYFCASSPRSGDNSDTQYFGPGTRLTVL.

The genes are TRBV7-2 and TRBJ1-1; D unclear. V lost 1 base and J lost 0, with 6 bases in between. The CDR3 covers 14 residues. The germline V gene encodes CDR1 SGHTA and CDR2 FQGNSA. The CDR3 bases are TGTGCCAGCAGCTTAGTTCCCATGAACACTGAAGCTTTCTTT. Amino acid sequence: CASSLVPMNTEAFF.

The chain links TRBV19 to TRBJ2-7, with 7 bases fitting TRBD1. CDR3 length: 15 residues. CDR1 is LNHDA, CDR2 SQIVND, per germline (reference sequence). V lost 7 bases to trimming and J lost 2 bases; unmatched junction nucleotides: 11. CDR3 sequence reads: CASTPSLGQTYEQYF. The CDR3 DNA reads as TGTGCCAGTACTCCCTCTCTGGGACAGACCTACGAGCAGTACTTC.

The V and J genes are TRBV10-3 and TRBJ1-2; D perhaps matches TRBD1 (5 bases). This CDR3 is 12 amino acids long. V lost 10 bases and J lost 4, with 13 bases in between. CDR1 and CDR2 (germline): ENHRY, SYGVKD. CDR3 coding DNA: TGTGCCACCACAGGTTCAGGCTATGGCTACACCTTC. Its protein product is CATTGSGYGYTF.

This clone was counted once. The chain couples TRBV15 to TRBJ2-1; no firm D call. The ends were cut back, 1 base at V and 2 bases at J, with 12 bases in the middle. The CDR3 runs 16 residues. Germline-derived CDR1 and CDR2 are LNHNV and YYDKDF (reference sequence). The CDR3 nucleotides read TGTGCCACCAGCAGAGTTAGGGCTCAAACCTACAATGAGCAGTTCTTC. Amino acid sequence: CATSRVRAQTYNEQFF.

This chain links TRBV7-2 with TRBJ2-7; TRBD2 is a possible D gene (7 bases). Trimming took 5 bases from V and 7 from J, leaving 21 bases between them. The CDR3 has 15 residues. CDR1 is SGHTA, CDR2 FQGNSA, per germline. The CDR3 sequence is CASSRGVQGNTEQYF. The CDR3 DNA is TGTGCCAGCAGCCGGGGGGTACAGGGTAATACAGAGCAGTACTTC. The full variable domain, in which reference TRBV7-2 and TRBJ2-7 provide the parts outside the CDR3, is GAGVSQSPSNKVTEKGKDVELRCDPISGHTALYWYRQSLGQGLEFLIYFQGNSAPDKSGLPSDRFSAERTGGSVSTLTIQRTQQEDSAVYLCASSRGVQGNTEQYFGPGTRLTVT.

This clone was seen a single time. V and J are TRBV9 and TRBJ2-3; D is ambiguous. Trimming took 0 bases from V and 4 from J, leaving 12 bases between them. CDR3 length: 15 amino acids. The germline V gene has CDR1 SGDLS and CDR2 YYNGEE. The CDR3 is CASSVDYSPADTQYF. Here the CDR3 DNA reads TGTGCCAGCAGCGTAGACTATAGCCCCGCAGATACGCAGTATTTT.

J is TRBJ2-7 and V is TRBV30; 7 bases map to TRBD1. This CDR3 is built from 13 residues. The J segment lost 0 bases and the V segment lost 5 bases, leaving 4 bases of the junction unmatched. Germline loops: CDR1 GTSNPN, CDR2 SVGIG (reference sequence). CDR3 amino acids: CAWGQDFSYEQYF. As DNA, the CDR3 is TGTGCCTGGGGACAGGATTTCTCCTACGAGCAGTACTTC. The full variable domain, in which reference TRBV30 and TRBJ2-7 provide the parts outside the CDR3, is SQTIHQWPATLVQPVGSPLSLECTVEGTSNPNLYWYRQAAGRGLQLLFYSVGIGQISSEVPQNLSASRPQDRQFILSSKKLLLSDSGFYLCAWGQDFSYEQYFGPGTRLTVT.

The V call is TRBV7-8, the J call TRBJ1-1, with D possibly matching TRBD1 (5 bases). Trimming took off 4 bases at V and 2 bases at J, with 11 bases between the two ends. Germline CDR1 and CDR2: SGHVS and FQNEAQ. The CDR3 is 14 amino acids. CDR3 coding DNA: TGTGCCAGCAGCTCCCGGACACTCAACACTGAAGCTTTCTTT. Translation gives CASSSRTLNTEAFF.

This clone was observed a single time. The chain links TRBV9 to TRBJ1-1; D unclear. The germline CDR1 and CDR2 sequences are SGDLS and YYNGEE. Trimming took 3 bases from V and 1 from J, leaving 7 bases between them. The CDR3 has 13 amino acids. The CDR3 DNA reads TGTGCCAGCAGCGAGGCAGGGAACACTGAAGCTTTCTTT. Residues: CASSEAGNTEAFF.

The chain links TRBV5-5 to TRBJ1-2; D call uncertain. The germline V gene encodes CDR1 SGHKS and CDR2 YYEKEE (reference sequence). The CDR3 has 13 amino acids. Trimming left V 0 bases short and J 7 bases short, with 10 bases between. CDR3 loop: CASSLAGGGGYTF. The CDR3 DNA sequence: TGTGCCAGCAGCTTGGCTGGTGGAGGTGGCTACACCTTC. Full variable domain (rest looked up from reference TRBV5-5 and TRBJ1-2): DAGVTQSPTHLIKTRGQQVTLRCSPISGHKSVSWYQQVLGQGPQFIFQYYEKEERGRGNFPDRFSARQFPNYSSELNVNALLLGDSALYLCASSLAGGGGYTFGSGTRLTVV.

This sequence joins TRBV9 and TRBJ2-7; D tentatively fits TRBD1 or TRBD2 (5 bases each). The CDR3 has 16 residues. The germline V and J ends were trimmed by 4 bases and 0 bases, with 17 bases remaining between them. In germline, CDR1 is SGDLS, CDR2 YYNGEE. As DNA, the CDR3 is TGTGCCAGCAGCACCCCACGGGGCCTGAGCTCCTACGAGCAGTACTTC. It encodes CASSTPRGLSSYEQYF.

Written as DNA, the CDR3 is TGTGCCAGCAGCGCGGGACTAGCGGGGGGGCTCTACACCGGGGAGCTGTTTTTT. It specifies CASSAGLAGGLYTGELFF. The V call is TRBV9, the J call TRBJ2-2, with 16 bases identical to TRBD2. V lost 3 bases and J lost 3; bases outside the gene matches: 5. The CDR3 is 18 amino acids. Germline V CDR1 and CDR2: SGDLS, YYNGEE.